This T cell receptor (beta chain) was captured by sequencing in a study of blood T cell dynamics during melanoma immunotherapy (TCRdb year 2020). Describing the broader study: All patients had metastatic melanoma and were given first-line pembrolizumab or nivolumab plus ipilimumab as standard of care in the United Kingdom. To find early correlates of response, peripheral T cell receptor repertoires were profiled in metastatic melanoma patients before and after one cycle of checkpoint inhibitor therapy. The training cohort was made up of consecutive patients, while a further independent group of patients from the same centre was pooled to form an external validation set. What the authors observed across the whole study: Whether the T cell clones behind the repertoire changes were melanoma-specific or instead reflected general immune activation was something the study could not determine. The relatively small sample size was acknowledged as something that could potentially limit how far the results can be generalized. A bifurcated reorganization of the PBMC repertoire at W3, with increased clonality or increased diversity, was observed in patients who later achieved disease control, unlike in progressors.

Every bulk PBMC sample was loaded with the same fixed amount of 350 ng of DNA. TCR beta CDR3 sequences were amplified from genomic DNA with the immunoSEQ TCRb Assay kit following manufacturer instructions. The KAPA Library Quantification Kit for Illumina platforms was used to quantify the pooled libraries by qPCR. Pooled libraries were clustered at 0.6-1.1 pM and sequenced on an Illumina NextSeq 500. In the source study's methods: TCR data were analyzed using immunoSEQ ANALYZER and the R LymphoSeq package. A rearrangement efficiency score was calculated as productive divided by the sum of productive and non-productive CDR3 sequences. Clonality was measured with the Gini coefficient and diversity with the Renyi index at alpha=1, and both measures were compared pairwise between timepoints within each patient. Clonal relatedness used an edit distance of 3, and repertoire similarity used the Bhattacharyya coefficient, both computed in LymphoSeq. To classify response, a linear discriminant analysis based on week-3 changes in clonality and diversity was built with the R MASS and caret packages. As stored in TCRdb, this immuneACCESS dataset retains in-frame rearrangements with V and J assigned. A fraction of the clones does not appear; measured against another copy, unresolved V genes explain less than half of the discrepancy, and the remainder lacks a known reason. V and J calls and clone size are those listed in that table; D and trimming were worked out from the DNA. This sample holds about 22,000 clones; under 90% were observed only once. Of the sample, roughly 1.1% is held by the ten largest clones.

Explained via the paper, the time point label denotes: pre-treatment baseline. Blood samples were taken before treatment (T0) and at week 3 (W3), following the first cycle of checkpoint blockade. Except for a couple of patients with rapid clinical progression, response was assessed 12 weeks after the first infusion by RECIST 1.1; disease control meant complete response, partial response or stable disease. Patients with prior systemic cancer treatment, concomitant immunosuppressant therapy or synchronous other active malignancies were excluded. Both bulk PBMC and plasma cell-free DNA were sequenced for TCR beta so that circulating cells and T cell turnover could be tracked. PBMC were isolated from blood with Lymphoprep and SepMate tubes, followed by red cell lysis. DNA from PBMC and sorted T cell subsets was extracted with QIAamp DNA Blood Mini kits. Worth noting for this clone: There is no known antigen for this receptor. The input lacks base qualities; no much larger clone sits a single base away.

V is pruned by 4 bases and J by 7 bases, leaving 4 bases of the junction without a gene match. The CDR3 holds 13 amino acids from the cysteine to the phenylalanine. The DNA shown is the 39-base CDR3, in frame from base 1. Taken from the germline V gene (reference sequence), the CDR1 and CDR2 loops are LNHDA and SQIVND. In this chain, TRBV19 is recombined with TRBJ1-2; 9 nucleotides in the junction match TRBD1. The material sequenced was blood, taken from a patient treated with checkpoint blockade. This TCR was recovered from a human donor with melanoma. The CDR3 protein sequence reads: CASSTRDRAGYTF. The nucleotide sequence reads TGTGCCAGTAGTACCCGGGACAGGGCTGGCTACACCTTC. With the portions outside the CDR3 filled from the reference TRBV19 and TRBJ1-2 genes, the complete variable region becomes DGGITQSPKYLFRKEGQNVTLSCEQNLNHDAMYWYRQDPGQGLRLIYYSQIVNDFQKGDIAEGYSVSREKKESFPLTVTSAQKNPTAFYLCASSTRDRAGYTFGSGTRLTVV.